The T cell receptor (beta chain) under discussion was sequenced for a study of blood T cell repertoires in COVID-19. The overall study: Spain, Italy and the United States supplied samples that represented acute and convalescent COVID-19. T cells, B-cell-depleted T cells, or PBMCs supplied cDNA or gDNA.

TCRdb's table, derived via immunoSEQ multiplex PCR, lists solely in-frame clones and lacks some. The sample holds around 370,000 clones, about 88% seen once. The CDR3 totals 15 residues. Germline CDR1 reads SGHNT; CDR2 reads YYREEE (reference sequence). The ends lost 2 bases at V and 6 bases at J; junction bases unmatched: 8. Ages ranged from about 18 to 100 years, with residence in under 25 US areas. Either two negative PCRs, clearance, or symptom resolution qualified Cohort 3 donors as recovered. The sample taken for sequencing was PBMCs or T cells enriched from blood (not recorded which). The chain has TRBV5-4 and TRBJ2-1; 7 bases are shared with TRBD1. The receptor comes from a woman aged 18-29 years who had recovered from COVID-19. The CDR3 loop reads CASSFGDRELNEQFF. The CDR3 nucleotides read TGTGCCAGCAGCTTCGGCGACAGGGAGCTCAATGAGCAGTTCTTC.